This section outlines one T cell receptor (beta chain) sequence together with its context. A library of TCRbeta sequences, prepared with unique molecular identifiers, was generated. TCRdb redid the calling of the PCR reads with MiXCR, one entry per CDR3 protein. The repertoire has 440,000 or so distinct CDR3 sequences, approximately 11% of them found once; the top ten carry nearly 5.5%. This entry comes from a study of T-cell reconstitution after alpha-beta-depleted transplantation in children. CDR1 and CDR2 (germline): SGHRS, YFSETQ. V shed 4 bases, J shed 4 bases, and the junction held 8 bases outside the gene matches. This CDR3 has 16 residues.

The specimen comprised PBMCs from the stem cell graft donor, sampled from the stem cell graft. The chain links TRBV5-1 to TRBJ2-2; 9 positions agree with TRBD2. This clonotype was obtained from a human donor who donated a stem cell graft to a child with acute myeloid leukemia. The CDR3 here is CASSQALAGTTGELFF. DNA for the CDR3: TGCGCCAGCAGCCAAGCTCTAGCGGGGACCACCGGGGAGCTGTTTTTT.